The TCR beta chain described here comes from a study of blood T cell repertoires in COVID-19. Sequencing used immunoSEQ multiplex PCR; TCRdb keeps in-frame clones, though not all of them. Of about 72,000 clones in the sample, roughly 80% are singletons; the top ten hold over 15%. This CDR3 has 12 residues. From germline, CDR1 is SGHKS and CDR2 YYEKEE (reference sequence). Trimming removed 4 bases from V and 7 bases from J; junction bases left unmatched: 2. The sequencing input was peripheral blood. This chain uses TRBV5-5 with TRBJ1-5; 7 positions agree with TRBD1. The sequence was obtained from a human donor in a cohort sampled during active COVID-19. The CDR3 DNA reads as TGTGCCAGCAGCGAGACAGGGCAGCCCCAGCATTTT. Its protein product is CASSETGQPQHF.